Sequencing of this T cell receptor (beta chain) was carried out in a study of identical twins. General observations from the study: Weaker excess twin sharing was seen among beta out-of-frame sequences. With abundant cord blood beta clonotypes, insertions were fewer; memory repertoires showed no such pattern. Invariant MAIT and iNKT cells are populations that could partly confound zero-insertion analyses.

Germline CDR1 MNHNY, CDR2 SVGAGI (reference sequence). CDR3 size: 14 residues. V was cut by 6 bases and J by 4 bases, with 15 bases left in between. TCRdb re-called the 5' RACE reads with MiXCR, one entry per CDR3 protein. The data show 1.5 million to 2 million distinct CDR3 sequences, less than 35% seen once. As to this clonotype: Its target is not known.

V and J are TRBV6-6 and TRBJ1-1; weak D call: TRBD1 (5 bases). The sequencing sample was made of cord blood. The sequence was collected from a newborn girl in good health. The chain's CDR3 is CASSGVGLGTEAFF. The CDR3 DNA sequence: TGTGCCAGCAGCGGCGTGGGGCTGGGCACTGAAGCTTTCTTT.